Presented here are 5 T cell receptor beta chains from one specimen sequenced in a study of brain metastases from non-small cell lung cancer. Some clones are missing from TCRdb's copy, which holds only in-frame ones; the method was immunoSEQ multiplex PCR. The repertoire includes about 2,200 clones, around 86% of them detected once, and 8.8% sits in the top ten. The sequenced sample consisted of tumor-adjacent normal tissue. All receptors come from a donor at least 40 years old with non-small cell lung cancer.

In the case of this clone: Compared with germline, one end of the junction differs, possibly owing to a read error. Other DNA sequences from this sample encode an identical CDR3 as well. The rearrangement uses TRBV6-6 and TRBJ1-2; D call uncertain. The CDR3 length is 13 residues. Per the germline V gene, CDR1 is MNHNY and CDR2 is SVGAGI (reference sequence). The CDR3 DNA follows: TGTGCCAGCAGTTACTCGACATCAGGCGGCTACACCTTT. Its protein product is CASSYSTSGGYTF.

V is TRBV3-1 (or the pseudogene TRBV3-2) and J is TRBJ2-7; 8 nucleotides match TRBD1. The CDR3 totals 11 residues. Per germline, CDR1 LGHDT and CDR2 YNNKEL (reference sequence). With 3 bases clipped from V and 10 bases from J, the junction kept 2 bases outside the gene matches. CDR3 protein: CASSQDRVQYF. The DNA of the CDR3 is TGTGCCAGCAGCCAGGACAGGGTCCAGTACTTC.

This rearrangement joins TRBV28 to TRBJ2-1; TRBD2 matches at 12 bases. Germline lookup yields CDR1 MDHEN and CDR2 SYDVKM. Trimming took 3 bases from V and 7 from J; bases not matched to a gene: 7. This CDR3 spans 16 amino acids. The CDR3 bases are TGTGCCAGCAGTTTTTCTAGCGGGGGGGCCAGTAATGAGCAGTTCTTC. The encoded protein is CASSFSSGGASNEQFF. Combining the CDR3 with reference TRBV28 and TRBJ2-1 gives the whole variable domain DVKVTQSSRYLVKRTGEKVFLECVQDMDHENMFWYRQDPGLGLRLIYFSYDVKMKEKGDIPEGYSVSREKKERFSLILESASTNQTSMYLCASSFSSGGASNEQFFGPGTRLTVL.

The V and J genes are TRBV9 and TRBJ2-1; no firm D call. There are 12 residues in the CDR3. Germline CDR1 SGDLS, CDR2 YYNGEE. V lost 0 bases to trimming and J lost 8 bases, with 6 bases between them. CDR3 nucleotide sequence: TGTGCCAGCAGCGTAGTATCCGATGAGCAGTTCTTC. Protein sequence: CASSVVSDEQFF.

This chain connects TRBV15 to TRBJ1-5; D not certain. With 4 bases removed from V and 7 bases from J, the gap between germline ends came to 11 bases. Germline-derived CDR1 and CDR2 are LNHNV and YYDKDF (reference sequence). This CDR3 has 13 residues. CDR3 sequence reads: CATSITPGQPQHF. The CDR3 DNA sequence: TGTGCCACCAGCATAACACCGGGCCAGCCCCAGCATTTT.